The 16 T cell receptor beta chains presented below share a single source sample, sequenced in a study of T cells after yellow fever vaccination. A single record per CDR3 protein comes from TCRdb applying MiXCR to the 5' RACE reads. The profile shows 500,000 to 650,000 distinct CDR3 sequences, about 14% of them singletons. Sequencing used PBMCs, obtained on the day of the yellow fever booster vaccination. These receptor sequences come from a man aged 25-45 years who received the YFV17D yellow fever vaccine.

This clonotype was counted a few times. This chain uses TRBV10-3 with TRBJ2-7; no firm D call. Deletions cut 3 bases from V and 4 bases from J, with 10 bases between. The germline V gene has CDR1 ENHRY and CDR2 SYGVKD. The CDR3 contains 13 residues. CDR3 bases: TGTGCCATCAGTGAAAGGGTAGAATACGAGCAGTACTTC. It yields the protein CAISERVEYEQYF.

The chain is built from TRBV7-2 and TRBJ2-1, with D perhaps matching TRBD2 (6 bases). CDR1 is SGHTA, CDR2 FQGNSA, per germline. This CDR3 has 14 amino acids. V was clipped by 5 bases and J by 6 bases, with 14 bases between them. The CDR3 nucleotides are TGTGCCAGCAGCCCGACTAGTGGAGGCAATGAGCAGTTCTTC. This sequence encodes CASSPTSGGNEQFF.

This clonotype has just a few counts. The V gene is TRBV5-1, the J gene TRBJ2-1, with D maybe TRBD2 (5 bases). Trimming took off 7 bases at V and 5 bases at J, with 16 bases between the two ends. Per the germline V gene, CDR1 is SGHRS and CDR2 is YFSETQ. CDR3 length: 14 residues. CDR3 coding DNA: TGCGCCAGCCGGGGAGAACTATTCGACAATGAGCAGTTCTTC. Its protein product is CASRGELFDNEQFF.

This clonotype came up many times. This CDR3 is CASSQSGSYNEQFF. The DNA for the CDR3 is TGCGCCAGCAGTCAATCGGGCAGTTACAATGAGCAGTTCTTC. The chain carries TRBV23-1 and TRBJ2-1; D gene ambiguous. TRBV23-1 is filed as an ORF, its function uncertain. This CDR3 comprises 14 residues. Trimming cost V 0 bases and J 4 bases, with 7 bases left between them.

The chain links TRBV7-8 to TRBJ2-3; D perhaps matches TRBD2 (5 bases). The CDR3 has 17 amino acids. Trimming cost V 5 bases and J 4 bases, with 22 bases left between them. The germline V gene encodes CDR1 SGHVS and CDR2 FQNEAQ. CDR3 sequence: CASSRLHPGEGSDTQYF. The DNA of the CDR3 is TGTGCCAGCAGCCGCCTCCATCCCGGGGAAGGTTCAGATACGCAGTATTTT.

This clonotype appeared a few times. J is TRBJ1-6 and V is TRBV12-3 or TRBV12-4, with TRBD1 matching over 11 bases. This CDR3 is built from 16 residues. With V trimmed by 5 bases and J by 7 bases, 7 bases remained unmatched. CDR3 nucleotides: TGTGCCAGCAGTCGGACAGGGGGCTCTCTGAATTCACCCCTCCACTTT. As protein: CASSRTGGSLNSPLHF.

The chain uses TRBV2 and TRBJ2-1; D possibly matches TRBD1 or TRBD2 (5 bases each). Trimming shortened V by 6 bases and J by 0 bases, and 15 bases separated the two germline ends. The CDR3 contains 16 residues. CDR1 and CDR2 (germline): SNHLY, FYNNEI. The CDR3 nucleotides read TGTGCCAGCAGGAGAACAGTGGGGACCTCCTACAATGAGCAGTTCTTC. It specifies CASRRTVGTSYNEQFF. Full variable domain (remainder filled in from reference TRBV2 and TRBJ2-1): EPEVTQTPSHQVTQMGQEVILRCVPISNHLYFYWYRQILGQKVEFLVSFYNNEISEKSEIFDDQFSVERPDGSNFTLKIRSTKLEDSAMYFCASRRTVGTSYNEQFFGPGTRLTVL.

This clonotype showed up just once. No conserved phenylalanine or tryptophan is present at the end of the CDR3, so a read error is the likely explanation. The gene calls are TRBV7-2 and TRBJ2-7; weak D call: TRBD1 (6 bases). V was trimmed by 6 bases and J by 0 bases, leaving 15 bases between them. Germline V gene sequence: CDR1 SGHTA, CDR2 FQGNSA. CDR3 length: 15 residues. The CDR3: CASSATGTNSYEQYY. The CDR3 DNA reads TGTGCCAGCAGTGCAACCGGGACAAACTCCTACGAGCAGTACTAC.

This clonotype was observed a handful of times. CDR3 region: CSATDGGGGRMGTQYF. The CDR3 DNA is TGCAGTGCTACCGACGGGGGGGGAGGGCGGATGGGTACGCAGTATTTT. V gene TRBV20-1 combines with J gene TRBJ2-3; TRBD2 aligns across 8 bases. Germline V gene lookup returns CDR1 DFQATT and CDR2 SNEGSKA (reference sequence). V shed 4 bases and J 8 bases; nucleotides not matched to a gene: 17. This CDR3 is 16 amino acids long.

The sample holds a few counts of this clonotype. The chain joins TRBV6-2 or TRBV6-3 to TRBJ2-1; no firm D call. The V gene's germline CDR1 is MNHEY and CDR2 SVGEGT. The V end lost 7 bases, the J end lost 10 bases, and 11 bases lay between the germline ends. This CDR3 spans 11 amino acids. The CDR3 here is CASTNGPEQFF. In DNA form, the CDR3 reads TGTGCCAGCACCAACGGTCCGGAGCAGTTCTTC.

Many counts were recorded for this clonotype. This chain links TRBV12-3 or TRBV12-4 with TRBJ2-1; D is unresolved. The CDR3 totals 15 residues. Trimming took 3 bases from V and 5 from J, leaving 14 bases between them. The CDR3 here is CASSFRSYSHNEQFF. CDR3 sequence (DNA): TGTGCCAGCAGTTTTAGGTCCTATTCTCACAATGAGCAGTTCTTC.

CDR3 sequence: CSASRLAPGTDTQYF. CDR3 sequence (DNA): TGCAGTGCTAGTCGTCTAGCGCCCGGCACAGATACGCAGTATTTT. The V and J genes are TRBV20-1 and TRBJ2-3; possibly TRBD2 for D (6 bases). Trimming stripped 3 bases from V and 1 base from J, with 14 bases between. In germline, CDR1 is DFQATT, CDR2 SNEGSKA (reference sequence). This CDR3 contains 15 residues.

The chain couples TRBV5-1 to TRBJ2-7; D unclear. Germline lookup yields CDR1 SGHRS and CDR2 YFSETQ. The CDR3 is made up of 14 amino acids. V lost 1 base to trimming and J lost 3 bases, with 11 bases between them. The CDR3 nucleotides are TGCGCCAGCAGCTTGAACGGGTTTTACTACGAGCAGTACTTC. This codes for CASSLNGFYYEQYF.

The CDR3 DNA reads TGTGCCAGCAGCTTAATGACCAATTCCTACGAGCAGTACTTC. This gives the protein CASSLMTNSYEQYF. The chain is built from TRBV7-8 and TRBJ2-7; D unresolved. V lost 2 bases, J lost 1 base, and 9 bases lay in between. Germline V lookup: CDR1 SGHVS, CDR2 FQNEAQ. This CDR3 region has 14 residues. Supplemented by reference TRBV7-8 and TRBJ2-7, the full variable domain reads GAGVSQSPRYKVAKRGQDVALRCDPISGHVSLFWYQQALGQGPEFLTYFQNEAQLDKSGLPSDRFFAERPEGSVSTLKIQRTQQEDSAVYLCASSLMTNSYEQYFGPGTRLTVT.

This clonotype appeared a single time. V is TRBV29-1 and J is TRBJ2-7; D ambiguous. Germline loops: CDR1 SQVTM, CDR2 ANQGSEA. V was shortened by 4 bases and J by 6 bases, with 10 bases between the two germline ends. The CDR3 contains 11 residues. The CDR3 spells CSVGLGIEQYF. The CDR3 nucleotides read TGCAGCGTTGGACTGGGGATCGAGCAGTACTTC.

This chain joins TRBV5-6 and TRBJ2-1; D may be TRBD1 (6 bases). Trimming shortened V by 4 bases and J by 7 bases, and 21 bases separated the two germline ends. CDR1 SGHDT and CDR2 YYEEEE come from the germline V gene. The CDR3 spans 16 residues. The CDR3, as DNA: TGTGCCAGCAGCCGGGGACATCTAATGGGCACTAATGAGCAGTTCTTC. This translates into CASSRGHLMGTNEQFF.